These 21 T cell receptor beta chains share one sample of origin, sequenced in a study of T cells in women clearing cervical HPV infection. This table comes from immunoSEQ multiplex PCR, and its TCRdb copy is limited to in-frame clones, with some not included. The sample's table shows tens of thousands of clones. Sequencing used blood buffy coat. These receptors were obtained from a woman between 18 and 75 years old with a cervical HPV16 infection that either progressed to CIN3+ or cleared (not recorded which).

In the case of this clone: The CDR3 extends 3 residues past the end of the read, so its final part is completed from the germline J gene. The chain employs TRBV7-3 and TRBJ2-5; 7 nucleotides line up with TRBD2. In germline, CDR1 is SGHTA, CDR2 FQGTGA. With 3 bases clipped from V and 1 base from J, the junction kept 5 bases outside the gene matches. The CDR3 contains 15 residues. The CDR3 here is CASSLSGEIQETQYF. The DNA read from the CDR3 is TGTGCCAGCAGCTTGAGCGGGGAGATCCAAGAGACC.

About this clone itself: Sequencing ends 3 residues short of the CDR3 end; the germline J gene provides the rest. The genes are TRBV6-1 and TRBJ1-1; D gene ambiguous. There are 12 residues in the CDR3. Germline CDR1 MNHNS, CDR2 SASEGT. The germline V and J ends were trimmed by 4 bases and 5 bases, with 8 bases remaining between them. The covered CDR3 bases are TGTGCCAGCAGTGGCAGGTTGACTGAA. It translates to CASSGRLTE. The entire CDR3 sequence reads CASSGRLTEAFF.

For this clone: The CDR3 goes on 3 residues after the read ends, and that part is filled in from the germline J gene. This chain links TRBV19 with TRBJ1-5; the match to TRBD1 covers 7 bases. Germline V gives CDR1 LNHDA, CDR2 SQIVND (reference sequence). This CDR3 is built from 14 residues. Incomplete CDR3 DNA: TGTGCCAGTAGTATTATCAGGGGGGAGTATCCC. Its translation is CASSIIRGEYP. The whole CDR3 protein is CASSIIRGEYPQHF.

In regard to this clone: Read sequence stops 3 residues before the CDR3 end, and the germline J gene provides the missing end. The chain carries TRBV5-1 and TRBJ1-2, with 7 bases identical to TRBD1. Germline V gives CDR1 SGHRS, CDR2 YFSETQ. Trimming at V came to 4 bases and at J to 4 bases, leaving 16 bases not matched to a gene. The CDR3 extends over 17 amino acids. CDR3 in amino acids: CASSLDRAGIIPYGYTF. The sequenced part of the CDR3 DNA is TGCGCCAGCAGCCTCGACAGGGCAGGAATCATACCCTATGGC. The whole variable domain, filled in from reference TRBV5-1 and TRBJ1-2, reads KAGVTQTPRYLIKTRGQQVTLSCSPISGHRSVSWYQQTPGQGLQFLFEYFSETQRNKGNFPGRFSGRQFSNSRSEMNVSTLELGDSALYLCASSLDRAGIIPYGYTFGSGTRLTVV.

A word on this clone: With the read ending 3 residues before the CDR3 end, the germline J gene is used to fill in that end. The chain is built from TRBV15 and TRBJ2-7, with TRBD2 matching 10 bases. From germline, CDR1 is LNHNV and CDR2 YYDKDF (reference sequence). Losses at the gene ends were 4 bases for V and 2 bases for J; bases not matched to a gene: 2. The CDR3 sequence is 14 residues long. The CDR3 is CATSTSGGPYEQYF. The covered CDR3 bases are TGTGCCACCAGCACTAGCGGGGGACCCTACGAG.

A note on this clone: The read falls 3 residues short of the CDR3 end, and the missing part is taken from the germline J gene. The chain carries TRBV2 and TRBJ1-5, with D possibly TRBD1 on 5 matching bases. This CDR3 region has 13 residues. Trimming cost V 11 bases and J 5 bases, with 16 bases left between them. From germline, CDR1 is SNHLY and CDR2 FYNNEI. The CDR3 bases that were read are TGTGCCGGCCGGACGGCGGGGGATCAGCCC. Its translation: CAGRTAGDQP. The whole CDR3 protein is CAGRTAGDQPQHF.

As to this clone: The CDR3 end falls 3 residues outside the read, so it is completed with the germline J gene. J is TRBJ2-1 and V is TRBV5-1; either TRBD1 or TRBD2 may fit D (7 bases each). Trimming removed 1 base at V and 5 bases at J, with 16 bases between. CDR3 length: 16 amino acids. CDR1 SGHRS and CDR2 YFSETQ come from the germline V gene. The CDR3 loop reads CASSLRQGGKNNEQFF. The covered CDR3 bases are TGCGCCAGCAGCTTGAGACAGGGAGGGAAGAACAATGAG. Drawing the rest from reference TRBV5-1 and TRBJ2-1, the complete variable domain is KAGVTQTPRYLIKTRGQQVTLSCSPISGHRSVSWYQQTPGQGLQFLFEYFSETQRNKGNFPGRFSGRQFSNSRSEMNVSTLELGDSALYLCASSLRQGGKNNEQFFGPGTRLTVL.

CDR3 sequence: CANRRLAGNNEQFF. CDR3 DNA, as far as it was read: TGTGCCAACAGACGACTAGCGGGGAACAATGAG. This rearrangement joins TRBV11-2 to TRBJ2-1; TRBD2 matches at 11 bases. The read comes to an end 3 residues before the CDR3 does, leaving the germline J gene to fill in the end. Germline V gene lookup returns CDR1 SGHAT and CDR2 FQNNGV. The length of the CDR3 is 14 residues. V shed 10 bases and J 5 bases; nucleotides not matched to a gene: 7.

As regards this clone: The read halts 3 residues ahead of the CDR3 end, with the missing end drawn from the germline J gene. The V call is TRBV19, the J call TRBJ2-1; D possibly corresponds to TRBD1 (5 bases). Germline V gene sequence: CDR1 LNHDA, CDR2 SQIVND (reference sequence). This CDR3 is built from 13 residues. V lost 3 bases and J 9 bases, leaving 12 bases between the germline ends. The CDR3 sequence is CASSIDSFSEQFF. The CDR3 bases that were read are TGTGCCAGTAGTATTGACAGCTTTTCTGAG.

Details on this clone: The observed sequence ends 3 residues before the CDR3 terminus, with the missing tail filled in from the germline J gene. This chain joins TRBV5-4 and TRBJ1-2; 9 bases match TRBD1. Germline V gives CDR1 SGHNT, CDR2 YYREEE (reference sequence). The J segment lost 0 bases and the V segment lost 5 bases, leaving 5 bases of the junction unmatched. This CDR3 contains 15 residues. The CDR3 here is CASSSGDRANYGYTF. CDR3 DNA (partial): TGTGCCAGCAGTTCGGGGGACAGGGCTAACTATGGC.

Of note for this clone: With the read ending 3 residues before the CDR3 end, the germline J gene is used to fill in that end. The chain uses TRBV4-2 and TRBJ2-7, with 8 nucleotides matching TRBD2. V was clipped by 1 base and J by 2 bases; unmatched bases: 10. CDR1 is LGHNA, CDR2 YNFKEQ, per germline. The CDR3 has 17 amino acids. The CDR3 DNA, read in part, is TGTGCCAGCAGCCAAGTTACGAGCGGGAGCCTCGCCTACGAG. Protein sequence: CASSQVTSGSLAYE. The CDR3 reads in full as CASSQVTSGSLAYEQYF.

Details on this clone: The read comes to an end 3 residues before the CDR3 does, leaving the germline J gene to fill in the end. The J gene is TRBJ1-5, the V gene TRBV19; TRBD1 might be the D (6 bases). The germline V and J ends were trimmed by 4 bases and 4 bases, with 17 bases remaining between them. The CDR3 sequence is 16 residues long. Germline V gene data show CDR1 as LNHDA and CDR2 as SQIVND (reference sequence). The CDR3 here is CASSSGGGFWNQPQHF. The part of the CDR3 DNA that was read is TGTGCCAGTAGTAGTGGGGGGGGCTTCTGGAATCAGCCC.

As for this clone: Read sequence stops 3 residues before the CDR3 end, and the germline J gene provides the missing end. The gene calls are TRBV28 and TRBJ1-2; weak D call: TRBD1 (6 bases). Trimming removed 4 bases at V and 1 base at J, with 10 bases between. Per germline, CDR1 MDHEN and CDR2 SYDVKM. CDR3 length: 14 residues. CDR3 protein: CASSSGAFNYGYTF. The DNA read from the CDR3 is TGTGCCAGCAGTTCAGGGGCCTTTAACTATGGC.

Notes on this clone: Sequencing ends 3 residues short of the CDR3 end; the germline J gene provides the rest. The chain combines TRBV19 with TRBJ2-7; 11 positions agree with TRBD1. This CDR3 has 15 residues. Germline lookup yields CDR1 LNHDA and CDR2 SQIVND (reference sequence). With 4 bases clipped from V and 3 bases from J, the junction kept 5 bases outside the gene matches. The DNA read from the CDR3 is TGTGCCAGTAGTACCGGACAGGGGGCGTTCTACGAG. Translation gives CASSTGQGAFYE. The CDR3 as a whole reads CASSTGQGAFYEQYF.

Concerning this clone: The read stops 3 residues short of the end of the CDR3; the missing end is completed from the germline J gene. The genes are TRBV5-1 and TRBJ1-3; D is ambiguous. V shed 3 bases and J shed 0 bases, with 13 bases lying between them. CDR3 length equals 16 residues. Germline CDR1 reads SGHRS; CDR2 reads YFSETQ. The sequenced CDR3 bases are TGCGCCAGCAGCTCAGTTGGGCAGAGCTCTGGAAACACC. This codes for CASSSVGQSSGNT. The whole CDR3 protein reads CASSSVGQSSGNTIYF.

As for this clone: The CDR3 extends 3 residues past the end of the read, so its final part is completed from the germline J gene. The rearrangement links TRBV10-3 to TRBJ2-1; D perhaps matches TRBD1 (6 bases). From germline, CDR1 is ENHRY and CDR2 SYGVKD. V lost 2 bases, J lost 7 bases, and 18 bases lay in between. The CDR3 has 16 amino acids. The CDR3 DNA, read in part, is TGTGCCATCAGTGAGCCCGGGACACCTGAATGGAATGAG. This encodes CAISEPGTPEWNE. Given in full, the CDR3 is CAISEPGTPEWNEQFF.

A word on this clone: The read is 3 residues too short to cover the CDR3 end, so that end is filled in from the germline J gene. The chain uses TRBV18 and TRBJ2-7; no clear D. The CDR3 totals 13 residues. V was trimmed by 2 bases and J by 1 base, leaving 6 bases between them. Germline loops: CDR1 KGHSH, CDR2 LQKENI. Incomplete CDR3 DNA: TGTGCCAGCTCACCAGGCTGGTCCTACGAG. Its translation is CASSPGWSYE. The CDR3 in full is CASSPGWSYEQYF.

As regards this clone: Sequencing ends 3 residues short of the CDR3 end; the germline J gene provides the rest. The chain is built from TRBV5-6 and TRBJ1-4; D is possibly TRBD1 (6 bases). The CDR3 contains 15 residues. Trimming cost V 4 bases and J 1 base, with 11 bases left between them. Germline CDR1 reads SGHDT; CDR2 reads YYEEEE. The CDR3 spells CASSVGAGTNEKLFF. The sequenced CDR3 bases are TGTGCCAGCAGCGTGGGGGCAGGAACTAATGAAAAA. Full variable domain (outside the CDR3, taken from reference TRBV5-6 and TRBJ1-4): DAGVTQSPTHLIKTRGQQVTLRCSPKSGHDTVSWYQQALGQGPQFIFQYYEEEERQRGNFPDRFSGHQFPNYSSELNVNALLLGDSALYLCASSVGAGTNEKLFFGSGTQLSVL.

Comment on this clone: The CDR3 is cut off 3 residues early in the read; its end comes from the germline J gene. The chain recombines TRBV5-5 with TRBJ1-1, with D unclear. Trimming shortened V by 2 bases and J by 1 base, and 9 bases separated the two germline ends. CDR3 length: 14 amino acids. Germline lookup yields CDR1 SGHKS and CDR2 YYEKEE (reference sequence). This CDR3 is CASSLDNANTEAFF. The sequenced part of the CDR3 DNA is TGTGCCAGCAGCTTAGACAACGCGAACACTGAA.

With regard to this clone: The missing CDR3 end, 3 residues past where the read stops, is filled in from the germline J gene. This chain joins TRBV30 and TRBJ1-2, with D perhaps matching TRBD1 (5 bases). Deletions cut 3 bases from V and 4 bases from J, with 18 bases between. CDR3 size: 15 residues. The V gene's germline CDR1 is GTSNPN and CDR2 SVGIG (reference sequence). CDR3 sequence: CAWRNSEGPSYGYTF. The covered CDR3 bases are TGTGCCTGGAGGAACTCCGAGGGGCCGTCCTATGGC.

CDR3 DNA (partial): TGCAGTGCCCCCAAAGGCCCCAGGCTGTGGGCTGAA. This gives the protein CSAPKGPRLWAE. The full CDR3 is CSAPKGPRLWAEAFF. The chain has TRBV20-1 and TRBJ1-1; D is ambiguous. Sequencing ends 3 residues short of the CDR3 end; the germline J gene provides the rest. The CDR3 contains 15 residues. Trimming left V 6 bases short and J 6 bases short, with 23 bases between. Germline V gene data show CDR1 as DFQATT and CDR2 as SNEGSKA (reference sequence).